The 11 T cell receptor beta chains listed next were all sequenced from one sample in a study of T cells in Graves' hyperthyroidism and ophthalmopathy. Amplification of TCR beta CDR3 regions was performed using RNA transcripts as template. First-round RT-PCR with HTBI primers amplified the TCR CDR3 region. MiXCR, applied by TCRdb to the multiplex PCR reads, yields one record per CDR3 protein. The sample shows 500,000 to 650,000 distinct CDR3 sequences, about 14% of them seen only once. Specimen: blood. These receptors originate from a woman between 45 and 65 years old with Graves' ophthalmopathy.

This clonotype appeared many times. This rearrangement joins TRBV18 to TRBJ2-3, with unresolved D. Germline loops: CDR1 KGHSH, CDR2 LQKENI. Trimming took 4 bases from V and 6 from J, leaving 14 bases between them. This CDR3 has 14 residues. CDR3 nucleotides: TGTGCCAGCTCACTCGCCTCCACGGTGGATACGCAGTATTTT. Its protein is CASSLASTVDTQYF.

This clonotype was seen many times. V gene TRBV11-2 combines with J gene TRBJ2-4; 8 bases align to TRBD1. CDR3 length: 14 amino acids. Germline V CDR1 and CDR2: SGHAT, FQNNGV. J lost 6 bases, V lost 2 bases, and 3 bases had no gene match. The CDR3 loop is CASSLRDRLNIQYF. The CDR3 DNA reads TGTGCCAGCAGCTTAAGGGACAGGCTAAACATTCAGTACTTC.

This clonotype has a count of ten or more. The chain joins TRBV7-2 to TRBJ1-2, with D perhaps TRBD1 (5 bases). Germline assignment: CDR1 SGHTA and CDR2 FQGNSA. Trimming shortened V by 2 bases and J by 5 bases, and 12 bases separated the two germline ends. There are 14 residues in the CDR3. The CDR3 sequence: CASSLRSGRYGYTF. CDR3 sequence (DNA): TGTGCCAGCAGCTTACGGTCAGGGAGGTATGGCTACACCTTC.

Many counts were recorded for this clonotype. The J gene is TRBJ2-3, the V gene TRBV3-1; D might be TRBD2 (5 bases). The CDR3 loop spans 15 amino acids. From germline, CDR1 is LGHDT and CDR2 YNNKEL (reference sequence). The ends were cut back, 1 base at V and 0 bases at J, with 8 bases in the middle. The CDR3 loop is CASSQGLKSTDTQYF. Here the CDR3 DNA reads TGTGCCAGCAGCCAAGGACTAAAAAGCACAGATACGCAGTATTTT.

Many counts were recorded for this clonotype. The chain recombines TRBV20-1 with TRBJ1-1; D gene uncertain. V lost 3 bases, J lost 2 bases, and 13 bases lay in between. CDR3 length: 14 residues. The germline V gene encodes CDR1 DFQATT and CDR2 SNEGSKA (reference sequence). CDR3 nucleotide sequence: TGCAGTGCTAGTTTGATGGTAAGCAACACTGAAGCTTTCTTT. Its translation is CSASLMVSNTEAFF.

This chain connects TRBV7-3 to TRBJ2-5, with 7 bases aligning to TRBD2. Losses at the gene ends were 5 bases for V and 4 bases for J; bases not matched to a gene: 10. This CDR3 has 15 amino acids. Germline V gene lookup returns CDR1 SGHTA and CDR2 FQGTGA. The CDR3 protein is CASSPGSAGSETQYF. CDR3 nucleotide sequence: TGTGCCAGCAGCCCGGGGTCAGCGGGATCAGAGACCCAGTACTTC.

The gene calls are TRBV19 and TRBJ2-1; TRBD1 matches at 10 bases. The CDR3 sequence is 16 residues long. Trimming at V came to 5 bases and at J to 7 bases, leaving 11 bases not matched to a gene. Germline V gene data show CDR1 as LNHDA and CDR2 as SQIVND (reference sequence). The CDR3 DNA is TGTGCCAGTAGTGATTCCGGGACAGGGGAGGAAAATGAGCAGTTCTTC. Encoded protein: CASSDSGTGEENEQFF. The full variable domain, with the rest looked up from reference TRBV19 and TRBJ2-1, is DGGITQSPKYLFRKEGQNVTLSCEQNLNHDAMYWYRQDPGQGLRLIYYSQIVNDFQKGDIAEGYSVSREKKESFPLTVTSAQKNPTAFYLCASSDSGTGEENEQFFGPGTRLTVL.

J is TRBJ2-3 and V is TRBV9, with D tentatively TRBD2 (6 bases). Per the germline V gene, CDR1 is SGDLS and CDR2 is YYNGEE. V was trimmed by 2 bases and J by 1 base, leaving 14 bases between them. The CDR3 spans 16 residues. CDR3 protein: CASSVLRDRGTDTQYF. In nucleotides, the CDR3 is TGTGCCAGCAGCGTGTTGCGGGATCGGGGCACAGATACGCAGTATTTT.

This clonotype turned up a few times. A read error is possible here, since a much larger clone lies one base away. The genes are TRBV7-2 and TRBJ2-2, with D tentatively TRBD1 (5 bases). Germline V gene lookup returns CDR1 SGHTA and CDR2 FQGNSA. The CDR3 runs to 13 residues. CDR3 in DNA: TGTGCCAGCAGCCCCCAGGACACCAGGGAGCTGTTTTTT. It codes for CASSPQDTRELFF.

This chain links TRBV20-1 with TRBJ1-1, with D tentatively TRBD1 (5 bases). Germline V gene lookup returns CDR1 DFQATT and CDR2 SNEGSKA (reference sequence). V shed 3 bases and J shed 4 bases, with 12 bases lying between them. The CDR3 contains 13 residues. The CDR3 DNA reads TGCAGTGCTAGGGTACCGGGGGTCACTGAAGCTTTCTTT. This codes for CSARVPGVTEAFF.

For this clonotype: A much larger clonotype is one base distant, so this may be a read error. The DNA of the CDR3 is TGTGCCAGCAGCTTAGTTGTGGGGGTGGGGACAGATTATAGCAATCAGCCCCAGCATTTT. The encoded protein is CASSLVVGVGTDYSNQPQHF. The genes are TRBV7-9 and TRBJ1-5, with 7 bases identical to TRBD1. Trimming removed 1 base from V and 0 bases from J; junction bases left unmatched: 15. CDR1 is SEHNR, CDR2 FQNEAQ, per germline (reference sequence). The CDR3 extends over 20 amino acids.